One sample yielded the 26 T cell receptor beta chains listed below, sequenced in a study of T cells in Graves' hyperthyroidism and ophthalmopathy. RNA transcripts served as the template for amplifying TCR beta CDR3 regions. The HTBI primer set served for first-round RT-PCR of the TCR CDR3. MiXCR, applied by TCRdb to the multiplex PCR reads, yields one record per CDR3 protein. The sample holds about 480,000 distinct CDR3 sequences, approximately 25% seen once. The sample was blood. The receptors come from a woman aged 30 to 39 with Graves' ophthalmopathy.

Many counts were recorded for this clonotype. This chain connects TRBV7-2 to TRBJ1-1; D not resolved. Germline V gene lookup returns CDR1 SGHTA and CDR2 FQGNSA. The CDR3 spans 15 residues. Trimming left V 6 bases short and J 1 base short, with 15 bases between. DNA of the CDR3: TGTGCCAGCAGTCCCGGGCAGGAGTGGAACACTGAAGCTTTCTTT. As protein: CASSPGQEWNTEAFF.

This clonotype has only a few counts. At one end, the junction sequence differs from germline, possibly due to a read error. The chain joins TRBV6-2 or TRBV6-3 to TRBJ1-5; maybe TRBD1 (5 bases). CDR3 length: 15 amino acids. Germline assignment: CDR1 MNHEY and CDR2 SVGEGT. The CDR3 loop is CASSFGGQPVQPQRF. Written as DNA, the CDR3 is TGTGCCAGCAGTTTTGGGGGTCAGCCTGTCCAGCCCCAGCGTTTT.

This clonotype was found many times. The CDR3 loop is CASSTPGATNTEAFF. In nucleotides, the CDR3 is TGTGCCAGTAGTACCCCAGGGGCGACGAACACTGAAGCTTTCTTT. The chain carries TRBV19 and TRBJ1-1; TRBD1 might be the D (6 bases). CDR1 LNHDA and CDR2 SQIVND come from the germline V gene (reference sequence). V lost 4 bases to trimming and J lost 1 base, with 13 bases between them. This CDR3 comprises 15 residues.

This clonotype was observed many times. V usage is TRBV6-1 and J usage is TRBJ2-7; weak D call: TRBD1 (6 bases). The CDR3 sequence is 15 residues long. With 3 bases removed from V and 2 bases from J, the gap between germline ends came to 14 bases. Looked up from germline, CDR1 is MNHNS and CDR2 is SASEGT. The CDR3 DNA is TGTGCCAGCAGTGATCGGACAGTTCGGACCTACGAGCAGTACTTC. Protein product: CASSDRTVRTYEQYF.

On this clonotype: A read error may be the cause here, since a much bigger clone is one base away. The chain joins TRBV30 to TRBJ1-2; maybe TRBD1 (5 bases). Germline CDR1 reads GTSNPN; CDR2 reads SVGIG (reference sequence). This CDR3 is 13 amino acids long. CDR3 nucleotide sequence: TGTGCCTGGAGTGTATCAGGGAACTATGGCTACGCCTTC. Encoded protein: CAWSVSGNYGYAF.

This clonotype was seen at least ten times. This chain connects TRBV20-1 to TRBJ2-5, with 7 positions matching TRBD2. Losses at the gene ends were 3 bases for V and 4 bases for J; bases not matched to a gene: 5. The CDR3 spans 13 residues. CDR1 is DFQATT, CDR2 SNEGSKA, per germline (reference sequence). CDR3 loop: CSASGGGLETQYF. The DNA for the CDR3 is TGCAGTGCTAGTGGCGGGGGATTAGAGACCCAGTACTTC.

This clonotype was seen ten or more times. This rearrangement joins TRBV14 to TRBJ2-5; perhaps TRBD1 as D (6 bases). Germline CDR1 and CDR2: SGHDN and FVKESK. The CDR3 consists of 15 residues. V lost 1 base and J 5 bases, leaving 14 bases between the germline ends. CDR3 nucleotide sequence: TGTGCCAGCAGCCAAGCCCTCGCAGGGGCCGAGACCCAGTACTTC. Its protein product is CASSQALAGAETQYF.

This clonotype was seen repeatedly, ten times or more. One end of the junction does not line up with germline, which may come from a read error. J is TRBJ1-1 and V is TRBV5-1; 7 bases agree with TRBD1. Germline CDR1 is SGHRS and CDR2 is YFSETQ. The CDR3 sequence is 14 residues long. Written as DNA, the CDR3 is TGTGCCAGCAGCTTGAACAGGGGGAACACTGAAGCTTTCTTT. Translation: CASSLNRGNTEAFF.

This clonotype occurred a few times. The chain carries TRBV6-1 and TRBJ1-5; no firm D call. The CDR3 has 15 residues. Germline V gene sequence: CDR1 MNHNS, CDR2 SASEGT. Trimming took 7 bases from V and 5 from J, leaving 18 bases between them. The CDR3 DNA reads TGTGCCAGCACCCCGACGGGTCGGGAGGATCAGCCCCAGCATTTT. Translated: CASTPTGREDQPQHF.

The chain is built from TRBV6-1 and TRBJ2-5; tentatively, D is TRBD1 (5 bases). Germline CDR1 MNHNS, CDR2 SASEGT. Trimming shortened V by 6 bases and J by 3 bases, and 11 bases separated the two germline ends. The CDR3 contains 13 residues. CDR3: CASRVTVEETQYF. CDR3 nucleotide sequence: TGTGCCAGCAGGGTGACAGTCGAAGAGACCCAGTACTTC.

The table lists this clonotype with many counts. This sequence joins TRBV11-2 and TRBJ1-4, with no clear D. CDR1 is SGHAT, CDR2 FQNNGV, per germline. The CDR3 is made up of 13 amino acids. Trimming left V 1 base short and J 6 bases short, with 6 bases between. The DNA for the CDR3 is TGTGCCAGCAGCTTAGGAGCGGATGAAAAACTGTTTTTT. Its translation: CASSLGADEKLFF.

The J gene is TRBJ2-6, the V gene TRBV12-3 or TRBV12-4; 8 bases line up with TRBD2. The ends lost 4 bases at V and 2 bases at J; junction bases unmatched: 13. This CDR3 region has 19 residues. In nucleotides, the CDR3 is TGTGCCAGCAGTTCCCCCCCGGGACTAGAAGGCACTGGGGCCAACGTCCTGACTTTC. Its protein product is CASSSPPGLEGTGANVLTF.

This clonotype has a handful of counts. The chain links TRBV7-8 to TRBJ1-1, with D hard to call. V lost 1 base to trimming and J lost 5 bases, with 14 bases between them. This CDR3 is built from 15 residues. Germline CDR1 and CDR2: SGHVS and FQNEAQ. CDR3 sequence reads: CASSLVTLSWTEAFF. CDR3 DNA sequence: TGTGCCAGCAGCTTAGTTACCCTGAGTTGGACTGAAGCTTTCTTT.

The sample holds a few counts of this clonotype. The CDR3 region is CASSQFGDLLDTQYF. As DNA, the CDR3 is TGTGCCAGCAGCCAATTCGGGGACCTTCTAGATACGCAGTATTTT. J is TRBJ2-3 and V is TRBV14; D is perhaps TRBD1 or TRBD2 (5 bases each). V was clipped by 2 bases and J by 5 bases, with 14 bases between them. Germline CDR1 SGHDN, CDR2 FVKESK. CDR3 size: 15 residues.

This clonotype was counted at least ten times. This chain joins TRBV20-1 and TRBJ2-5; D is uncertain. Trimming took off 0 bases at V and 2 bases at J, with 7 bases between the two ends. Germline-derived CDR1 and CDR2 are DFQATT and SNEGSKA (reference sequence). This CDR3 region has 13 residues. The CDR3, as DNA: TGCAGTGCTAGAGATACCGTACAAGAGACCCAGTACTTC. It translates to CSARDTVQETQYF.

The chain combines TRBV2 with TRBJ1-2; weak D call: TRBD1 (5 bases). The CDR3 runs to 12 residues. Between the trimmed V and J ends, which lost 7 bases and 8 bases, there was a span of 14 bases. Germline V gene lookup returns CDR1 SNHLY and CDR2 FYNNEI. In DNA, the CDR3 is TGTGCCAGCAAAGGCAGGGTGGAGGGCTACACCTTC. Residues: CASKGRVEGYTF. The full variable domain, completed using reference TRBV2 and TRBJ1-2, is EPEVTQTPSHQVTQMGQEVILRCVPISNHLYFYWYRQILGQKVEFLVSFYNNEISEKSEIFDDQFSVERPDGSNFTLKIRSTKLEDSAMYFCASKGRVEGYTFGSGTRLTVV.

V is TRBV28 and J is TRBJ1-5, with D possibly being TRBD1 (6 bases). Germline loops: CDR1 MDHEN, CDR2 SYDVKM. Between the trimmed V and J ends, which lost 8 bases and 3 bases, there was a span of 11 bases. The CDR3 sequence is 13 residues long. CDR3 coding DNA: TGTGCCAGCGGAGGGGGTTCCAATCAGCCCCAGCATTTT. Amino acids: CASGGGSNQPQHF.

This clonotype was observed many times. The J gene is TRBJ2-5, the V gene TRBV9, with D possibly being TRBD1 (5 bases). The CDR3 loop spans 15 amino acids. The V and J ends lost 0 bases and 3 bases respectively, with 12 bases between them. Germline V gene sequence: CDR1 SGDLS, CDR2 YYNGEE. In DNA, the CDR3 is TGTGCCAGCAGCGTAGGGGGTTTACAGGAAGAGACCCAGTACTTC. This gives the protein CASSVGGLQEETQYF.

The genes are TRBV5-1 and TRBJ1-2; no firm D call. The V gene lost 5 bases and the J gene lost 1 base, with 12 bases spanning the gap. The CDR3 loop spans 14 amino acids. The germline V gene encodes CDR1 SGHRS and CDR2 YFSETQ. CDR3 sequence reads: CASSATESNYGYTF. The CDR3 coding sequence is TGCGCCAGCAGTGCCACAGAAAGTAACTATGGCTACACCTTC. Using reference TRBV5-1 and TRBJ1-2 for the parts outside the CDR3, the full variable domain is KAGVTQTPRYLIKTRGQQVTLSCSPISGHRSVSWYQQTPGQGLQFLFEYFSETQRNKGNFPGRFSGRQFSNSRSEMNVSTLELGDSALYLCASSATESNYGYTFGSGTRLTVV.

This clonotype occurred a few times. CDR3 coding DNA: TGTGCCATGGACGGACTGAACACTGAAGCTTTCTTT. Translating it yields CAMDGLNTEAFF. The chain carries TRBV6-1 and TRBJ1-1; no clear D. From germline, CDR1 is MNHNS and CDR2 SASEGT. This CDR3 spans 12 amino acids. Between the trimmed V and J ends, which lost 10 bases and 0 bases, there was a span of 9 bases.

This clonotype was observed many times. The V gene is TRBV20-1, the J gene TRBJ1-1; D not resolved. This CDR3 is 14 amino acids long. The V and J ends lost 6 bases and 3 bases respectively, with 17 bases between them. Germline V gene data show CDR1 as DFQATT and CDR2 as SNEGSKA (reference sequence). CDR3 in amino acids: CSANYAYWDTEAFF. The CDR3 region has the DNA TGCAGTGCCAACTATGCCTACTGGGACACTGAAGCTTTCTTT.

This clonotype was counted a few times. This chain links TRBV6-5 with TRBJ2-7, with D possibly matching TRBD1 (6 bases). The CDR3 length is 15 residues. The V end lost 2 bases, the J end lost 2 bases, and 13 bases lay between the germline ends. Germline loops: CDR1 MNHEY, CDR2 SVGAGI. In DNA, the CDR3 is TGTGCCAGCAGTTACCTCCAGGGGATCGCCTACGAGCAGTACTTC. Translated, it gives CASSYLQGIAYEQYF.

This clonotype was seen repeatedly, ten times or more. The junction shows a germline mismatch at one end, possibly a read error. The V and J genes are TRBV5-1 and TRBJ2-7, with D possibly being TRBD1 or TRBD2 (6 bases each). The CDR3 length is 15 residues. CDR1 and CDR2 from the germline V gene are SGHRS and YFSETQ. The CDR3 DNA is TGCGCCAGCAGCTTAGGGAGGACAGCCTTGGGGGAGCAGTGCTTC. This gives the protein CASSLGRTALGEQCF.

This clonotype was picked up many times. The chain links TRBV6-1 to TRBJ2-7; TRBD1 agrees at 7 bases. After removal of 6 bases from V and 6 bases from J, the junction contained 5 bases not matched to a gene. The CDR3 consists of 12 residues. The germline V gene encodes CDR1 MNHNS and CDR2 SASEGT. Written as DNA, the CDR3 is TGTGCCAGCAGGACAGGGACGGGCGAGCAGTACTTC. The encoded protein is CASRTGTGEQYF.

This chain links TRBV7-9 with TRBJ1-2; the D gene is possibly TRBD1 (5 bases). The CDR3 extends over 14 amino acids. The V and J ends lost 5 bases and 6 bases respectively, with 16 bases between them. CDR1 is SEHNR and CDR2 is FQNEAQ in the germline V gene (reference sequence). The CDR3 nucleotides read TGTGCCAGCAGCCCTCCGGGGGGTAGGCATGGCTACACCTTC. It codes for CASSPPGGRHGYTF.

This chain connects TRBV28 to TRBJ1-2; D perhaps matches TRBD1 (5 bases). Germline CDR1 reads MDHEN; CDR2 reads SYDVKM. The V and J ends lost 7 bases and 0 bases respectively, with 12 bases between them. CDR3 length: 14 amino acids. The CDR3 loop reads CASTRGSSNYGYTF. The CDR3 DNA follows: TGTGCCAGCACGCGGGGCAGCTCTAACTATGGCTACACCTTC.